These 24 T cell receptor beta chains were sequenced from one sample in a study of blood T cell repertoires in COVID-19. Only in-frame clones appear in the TCRdb table, and some are missing; sequencing was by immunoSEQ multiplex PCR. The sample has 250,000 to 350,000 clones; 70% to 90% are singletons. The sample consisted of peripheral blood. These receptors all stem from a human donor with COVID-19, enrolled during active disease. The donor label of this sample is uncertain.

The chain recombines TRBV3-1 (or the pseudogene TRBV3-2) with TRBJ2-1; TRBD2 matches at 7 bases. The CDR3 totals 14 residues. V was clipped by 3 bases and J by 9 bases; unmatched bases: 8. Germline CDR1 reads LGHDT; CDR2 reads YNNKEL (reference sequence). This CDR3 is CASSHWEGRVEQFF. DNA of the CDR3: TGTGCCAGCAGCCACTGGGAGGGCCGTGTTGAGCAGTTCTTC.

This clone was detected only once. The V call is TRBV5-1, the J call TRBJ2-7; 10 bases are shared with TRBD2. CDR1 and CDR2 (germline): SGHRS, YFSETQ. This CDR3 is 15 amino acids long. V gave up 2 bases and J gave up 2 bases; unmatched junction bases: 4. CDR3 region: CASSLRTSGTYEQYF. The CDR3 DNA reads as TGCGCCAGCAGCTTAAGGACTAGCGGTACCTACGAGCAGTACTTC.

This sequence joins TRBV30 and TRBJ2-5, with 14 bases aligning to TRBD2. This CDR3 contains 14 residues. J lost 7 bases, V lost 1 base, and 2 bases had no gene match. Germline CDR1 and CDR2: GTSNPN and SVGIG (reference sequence). The CDR3 DNA reads as TGTGCCTGGAGTGACGGACTAGCGGGAGGGACCCAGTACTTC. Protein: CAWSDGLAGGTQYF.

The rearrangement uses TRBV19 and TRBJ2-1; 7 bases align to TRBD2. The CDR3 is 16 amino acids. Germline CDR1 reads LNHDA; CDR2 reads SQIVND (reference sequence). V dropped 5 bases and J dropped 4; count of bases not matched to a gene: 11. The CDR3 DNA sequence: TGTGCCAGTAGTCCCACATCTAGCGGAGATTACAATGAGCAGTTCTTC. As protein: CASSPTSSGDYNEQFF.

CDR3 sequence: CASSFEGAKGTEAFF. The CDR3 DNA reads as TGCGCCAGCAGCTTCGAGGGCGCCAAGGGAACTGAAGCTTTCTTT. The rearrangement links TRBV5-1 to TRBJ1-1; D not resolved. This CDR3 contains 15 residues. Looked up from germline, CDR1 is SGHRS and CDR2 is YFSETQ. V was clipped by 2 bases and J by 5 bases, with 16 bases between them.

A single count supports this clone. The chain carries TRBV27 and TRBJ2-3; TRBD2 aligns across 16 bases. J was trimmed by 0 bases and V by 3 bases; bases with no gene match: 9. Germline V gene sequence: CDR1 MNHEY, CDR2 SMNVEV (reference sequence). The CDR3 contains 20 residues. The CDR3 reads CASSFFPGLAGGGSTDTQYF. The CDR3 nucleotides read TGTGCCAGCAGTTTCTTTCCGGGACTAGCGGGAGGGGGGAGCACAGATACGCAGTATTTT.

This rearrangement joins TRBV19 to TRBJ1-3; possible D gene TRBD1, 5 bases. V was shortened by 5 bases and J by 0 bases, with 20 bases between the two germline ends. Looked up from germline, CDR1 is LNHDA and CDR2 is SQIVND (reference sequence). This CDR3 is 18 amino acids long. The CDR3 loop reads CASSASPGTWDSGNTIYF. The CDR3 DNA is TGTGCCAGTAGTGCTTCCCCCGGGACTTGGGACTCTGGAAACACCATATATTTT.

This rearrangement joins TRBV6-5 to TRBJ1-1; tentative D call: TRBD1 (5 bases). The germline CDR1 and CDR2 sequences are MNHEY and SVGAGI. This CDR3 is built from 14 residues. V was trimmed by 6 bases and J by 2 bases, leaving 13 bases between them. The CDR3 DNA reads TGTGCCAGCAGACTAGCGACAGCCAACACTGAAGCTTTCTTT. It specifies CASRLATANTEAFF.

The gene calls are TRBV6-5 and TRBJ2-1, with 9 bases aligning to TRBD1. The CDR3 contains 15 residues. In germline, CDR1 is MNHEY, CDR2 SVGAGI. V shed 5 bases, J shed 8 bases, and the junction held 10 bases outside the gene matches. CDR3 DNA: TGTGCCAGCAGTAACGGACAGGGGATACTGGATGAGCAGTTCTTC. This encodes CASSNGQGILDEQFF.

In its sample, this clone was seen once. The chain employs TRBV5-1 and TRBJ2-7, with 7 bases that match TRBD1. There are 15 residues in the CDR3. V trimming: 0 bases; J trimming: 5 bases; junction bases outside the gene matches: 8. CDR1 SGHRS and CDR2 YFSETQ come from the germline V gene. CDR3 sequence reads: CASSLAQGGYNEQYF. DNA of the CDR3: TGCGCCAGCAGCTTGGCTCAAGGGGGCTATAACGAGCAGTACTTC.

The chain links TRBV19 to TRBJ1-1; 7 nucleotides align to TRBD1. This CDR3 spans 14 amino acids. Looked up from germline, CDR1 is LNHDA and CDR2 is SQIVND (reference sequence). J gave up 4 bases and V 4 bases, and 6 bases lay outside the gene matches. The CDR3 nucleotides are TGTGCCAGTAGTAATACAGGGGACGGCACTGAAGCTTTCTTT. The encoded protein is CASSNTGDGTEAFF.

V gene TRBV19 combines with J gene TRBJ1-1; 9 nucleotides agree with TRBD1. Unmatched junction bases numbered 7, after V lost 4 bases and J lost 4 bases. This CDR3 spans 15 amino acids. Germline lookup yields CDR1 LNHDA and CDR2 SQIVND (reference sequence). The DNA for the CDR3 is TGTGCCAGTAGTAACAGGGGGCGCGGGTCCACTGAAGCTTTCTTT. As protein: CASSNRGRGSTEAFF.

J is TRBJ1-4 and V is TRBV5-1; the match to TRBD1 covers 8 bases. Germline trimming cut 4 bases from V and 8 bases from J; bases unmatched to any gene: 16. The CDR3 has 17 residues. Germline V gene data show CDR1 as SGHRS and CDR2 as YFSETQ. CDR3 DNA sequence: TGCGCCAGCAGCCTGGGGGCATCCGGACAGGGTGGAGAAAAACTGTTTTTT. The encoded protein is CASSLGASGQGGEKLFF. The full variable domain, with the rest looked up from reference TRBV5-1 and TRBJ1-4, is KAGVTQTPRYLIKTRGQQVTLSCSPISGHRSVSWYQQTPGQGLQFLFEYFSETQRNKGNFPGRFSGRQFSNSRSEMNVSTLELGDSALYLCASSLGASGQGGEKLFFGSGTQLSVL.

The V and J genes are TRBV7-9 and TRBJ1-5, with D perhaps TRBD1 (5 bases). The V end lost 5 bases, the J end lost 2 bases, and 16 bases lay between the germline ends. CDR1 and CDR2 from the germline V gene are SEHNR and FQNEAQ (reference sequence). The CDR3 is 16 amino acids. For the CDR3, the DNA is TGTGCCAGCAGCCTTGGGGCAGTTTATGGCAATCAGCCCCAGCATTTT. Its protein product is CASSLGAVYGNQPQHF.

This clone was recorded a few times. The rearrangement links TRBV5-8 to TRBJ1-1; 7 nucleotides line up with TRBD1. The CDR3 extends over 17 amino acids. Trimming cost V 4 bases and J 2 bases; bases outside gene matches: 14. The V gene's germline CDR1 is SGHTS and CDR2 YDEGEE. CDR3 sequence: CASSPSTHRGRNTEAFF. Written as DNA, the CDR3 is TGTGCCAGCAGCCCCTCCACACACAGGGGTCGAAACACTGAAGCTTTCTTT.

The chain joins TRBV4-2 to TRBJ1-4, with 7 bases identical to TRBD1. V was pared by 0 bases and J by 6 bases, with 10 bases of the junction left unmatched. The CDR3 is 17 amino acids. Germline V gives CDR1 LGHNA, CDR2 YNFKEQ. In nucleotides, the CDR3 is TGTGCCAGCAGCCAAGAACCCGAGGGGGCAGGGGATGAAAAACTGTTTTTT. Amino acids: CASSQEPEGAGDEKLFF.

CDR3 loop: CASSQGPGISYGYTF. DNA for the CDR3: TGTGCCAGCAGCCAAGGGCCGGGTATAAGCTATGGCTACACCTTC. The rearrangement uses TRBV14 and TRBJ1-2; D is unresolved. Trimming shortened V by 1 base and J by 4 bases, and 13 bases separated the two germline ends. CDR3 length equals 15 residues. Germline CDR1 is SGHDN and CDR2 is FVKESK.

V gene TRBV6-5 combines with J gene TRBJ2-1; D possibly corresponds to TRBD1 (6 bases). The CDR3 covers 14 residues. Trimming took 6 bases from V and 8 from J, leaving 17 bases between them. Germline CDR1 and CDR2: MNHEY and SVGAGI. CDR3 region: CASSYPGVGDEQFF. The DNA of the CDR3 is TGTGCCAGCAGCTACCCAGGGGTCGGGGATGAGCAGTTCTTC.

This clone was observed once. The V and J genes are TRBV7-9 and TRBJ1-2; 7 nucleotides line up with TRBD1. V gave up 5 bases and J gave up 7 bases; unmatched junction bases: 13. CDR1 SEHNR and CDR2 FQNEAQ come from the germline V gene (reference sequence). The length of the CDR3 is 15 residues. Written as DNA, the CDR3 is TGTGCCAGCAGCGAGACAGGGCTATCGGGCCCTGGCTACACCTTC. Protein product: CASSETGLSGPGYTF.

The chain links TRBV30 to TRBJ1-1, with 9 bases matching TRBD1. The CDR3 length is 13 residues. Trimming at V came to 0 bases and at J to 9 bases, leaving 5 bases not matched to a gene. Germline CDR1 GTSNPN, CDR2 SVGIG (reference sequence). The CDR3 loop is CAWSVVDRGKAFF. The DNA of the CDR3 is TGTGCCTGGAGTGTCGTCGACAGGGGGAAAGCTTTCTTT.

The rearrangement links TRBV2 to TRBJ1-3, with 8 nucleotides matching TRBD1. Losses at the gene ends were 2 bases for V and 4 bases for J; bases not matched to a gene: 7. The CDR3 has 16 amino acids. Germline V gene lookup returns CDR1 SNHLY and CDR2 FYNNEI. CDR3 region: CASSETRTGTGNTIYF. CDR3 bases: TGTGCCAGCAGTGAAACAAGGACAGGGACAGGAAACACCATATATTTT.

The chain employs TRBV28 and TRBJ1-5; TRBD1 agrees at 9 bases. Per the germline V gene, CDR1 is MDHEN and CDR2 is SYDVKM. The CDR3 has 14 residues. The junction had 4 bases not matched to a gene; V was cut back by 5 bases and J by 5 bases. CDR3 DNA sequence: TGTGCCAGCAGTCGACAGGGGGAACATCAGCCCCAGCATTTT. Its translation: CASSRQGEHQPQHF.

This chain uses TRBV3-1 (or the pseudogene TRBV3-2) with TRBJ1-5; 7 bases agree with TRBD1. Germline assignment: CDR1 LGHDT and CDR2 YNNKEL (reference sequence). This CDR3 region has 15 residues. V was clipped by 5 bases and J by 1 base; unmatched bases: 5. CDR3 coding DNA: TGTGCCAGCAGCTCACAGGGGCACAGCAATCAGCCCCAGCATTTT. Translation gives CASSSQGHSNQPQHF.

This chain connects TRBV9 to TRBJ2-2, with TRBD2 matching 7 bases. Germline V gene sequence: CDR1 SGDLS, CDR2 YYNGEE. The CDR3 covers 14 residues. The V and J ends lost 4 bases and 3 bases, in that order; junction bases with no gene match: 3. The chain's CDR3 is CASSPRGDTGELFF. The CDR3 nucleotides are TGTGCCAGCAGCCCCCGGGGGGACACCGGGGAGCTGTTTTTT.